Below are 12 T cell receptor beta chains sequenced from a single sample in a study of T-cell memory formation after mild COVID-19. TCRdb called the 5' RACE reads again in MiXCR, with one record for every CDR3 protein. The sample has 85,000 to 120,000 distinct CDR3 sequences; approximately 15% are singletons. The sequenced sample consisted of PBMCs or a T cell subset sorted from them (not recorded which). The source of these receptors is an adult woman who had mild COVID-19 (a few samples of this study predate the infection). Cell type and time point are not known.

This clonotype was detected ten times or more. The chain joins TRBV7-3 to TRBJ1-1, with unresolved D. Deletions cut 5 bases from V and 4 bases from J, with 8 bases between. The CDR3 covers 12 residues. The V gene's germline CDR1 is SGHTA and CDR2 FQGTGA. The DNA for the CDR3 is TGTGCCAGCAGCCCCCCCGGCACTGAAGCTTTCTTT. It codes for CASSPPGTEAFF. Using reference TRBV7-3 and TRBJ1-1 for the parts outside the CDR3, the full variable domain is GAGVSQTPSNKVTEKGKYVELRCDPISGHTALYWYRQSLGQGPEFLIYFQGTGAADDSGLPNDRFFAVRPEGSVSTLKIQRTERGDSAVYLCASSPPGTEAFFGQGTRLTVV.

The chain has TRBV23-1 and TRBJ2-5; 13 positions match TRBD2. TRBV23-1 is assigned to the ORF class and has an uncertain function. V trimming: 0 bases; J trimming: 5 bases; junction bases outside the gene matches: 9. This CDR3 region has 18 residues. CDR3: CASSQSAVGLAGKETQYF. CDR3 sequence (DNA): TGCGCCAGCAGTCAATCGGCGGTGGGACTAGCGGGGAAGGAGACCCAGTACTTC.

This clonotype was observed a few times. The V and J genes are TRBV14 and TRBJ2-1, with 7 bases fitting TRBD1. There are 17 residues in the CDR3. Germline V lookup: CDR1 SGHDN, CDR2 FVKESK. V was clipped by 2 bases and J by 2 bases; unmatched bases: 9. This chain's CDR3 is CASSQLMTGITYNEQFF. CDR3 nucleotide sequence: TGTGCCAGCAGCCAACTAATGACAGGGATTACCTACAATGAGCAGTTCTTC.

This chain uses TRBV12-3 or TRBV12-4 with TRBJ1-1, with D unclear. V was cut by 6 bases and J by 1 base, with 9 bases left in between. The CDR3 runs 13 residues. The CDR3 sequence is CASSRDANTEAFF. The CDR3 region has the DNA TGTGCCAGCAGCCGGGATGCGAACACTGAAGCTTTCTTT.

The chain couples TRBV27 to TRBJ1-5; 7 positions agree with TRBD1. The CDR3 is 15 residues long. Germline trimming cut 4 bases from V and 1 base from J; bases unmatched to any gene: 4. Per germline, CDR1 MNHEY and CDR2 SMNVEV (reference sequence). The CDR3 is CASSYNRGSNQPQHF. The CDR3 coding sequence is TGTGCCAGCAGTTACAACAGGGGCAGCAATCAGCCCCAGCATTTT.

This clonotype came up a few times. The chain couples TRBV4-3 to TRBJ2-1; TRBD1 aligns across 7 bases. The trim removed 1 base at V and 7 bases at J, leaving 7 bases unmatched. From germline, CDR1 is LGHNA and CDR2 YSLEER. The CDR3 totals 15 residues. Here the CDR3 reads CASSQGMGQWNEQFF. In DNA, the CDR3 is TGCGCCAGCAGCCAAGGTATGGGACAGTGGAATGAGCAGTTCTTC.

V is TRBV12-3 or TRBV12-4 and J is TRBJ2-7; a possible D gene is TRBD1 (5 bases). This CDR3 is built from 16 residues. Trimming shortened V by 6 bases and J by 4 bases, and 22 bases separated the two germline ends. Written as DNA, the CDR3 is TGTGCCAGCAGCCCTTGGGGTGACAGAATATCATACGAGCAGTACTTC. Amino acid sequence: CASSPWGDRISYEQYF.

In its sample, this clonotype was seen a few times. The genes are TRBV7-6 and TRBJ2-3, with 7 bases that match TRBD1. This CDR3 is 18 amino acids long. With 1 base clipped from V and 6 bases from J, the junction kept 16 bases outside the gene matches. Per the germline V gene, CDR1 is SGHVS and CDR2 is FNYEAQ. The CDR3 sequence is CASSLEWGVTGKVDTQYF. CDR3 coding DNA: TGTGCCAGCAGCTTAGAATGGGGTGTGACAGGGAAGGTCGATACGCAGTATTTT.

V usage is TRBV7-9 and J usage is TRBJ1-1; D gene ambiguous. The V gene's germline CDR1 is SEHNR and CDR2 FQNEAQ (reference sequence). V dropped 0 bases and J dropped 7 bases, with 12 bases sitting between them. This CDR3 comprises 14 residues. The CDR3 coding sequence is TGTGCCAGCAGCTTAGCTGGAGGAGGGTTTGAAGCTTTCTTT. It codes for CASSLAGGGFEAFF.

Ten or more counts support this clonotype. This chain joins TRBV7-6 and TRBJ2-5, with 12 bases that match TRBD2. The CDR3 consists of 16 residues. Germline V lookup: CDR1 SGHVS, CDR2 FNYEAQ. After removal of 2 bases from V and 4 bases from J, the junction contained 5 bases not matched to a gene. CDR3 nucleotides: TGTGCCAGCAGCTTACTAGCGGGAGGGCTTTTAGAGACCCAGTACTTC. Translated, it gives CASSLLAGGLLETQYF.

The chain is built from TRBV5-1 and TRBJ1-2, with TRBD1 matching 8 bases. V lost 4 bases, J lost 4 bases, and 9 bases stayed unmatched. The CDR3 is 15 amino acids. The germline CDR1 and CDR2 sequences are SGHRS and YFSETQ. CDR3 bases: TGCGCCAGCAGCCCCGGGACAGGCGGGGTCTATGGCTACACCTTC. As protein: CASSPGTGGVYGYTF.

This clonotype was seen a single time. The genes are TRBV5-1 and TRBJ2-7, with TRBD1 matching 8 bases. The CDR3 sequence is 14 residues long. V lost 7 bases, J lost 5 bases, and 11 bases stayed unmatched. Germline V gene sequence: CDR1 SGHRS, CDR2 YFSETQ. CDR3 amino acids: CASYYGQGLDEQYF. CDR3 DNA sequence: TGCGCCAGCTACTACGGACAGGGTTTAGACGAGCAGTACTTC.